Only one count was recorded for the clone carrying this T cell receptor beta chain. V lost 7 bases and J 1 base, leaving 10 bases between the germline ends. CDR3 length: 13 residues. The germline V gene encodes CDR1 SGHVS and CDR2 FQNEAQ. Sequenced by immunoSEQ multiplex PCR; TCRdb stores in-frame clones only, minus some. This table holds about 70,000 clones, approximately 90% found once. This sample was taken from a study of technical replicates of blood from a handful of donors. The receptor was derived from a human donor in good health. Sequencing used T cells isolated from PBMCs. The J gene is TRBJ1-1, the V gene TRBV7-8; weak D call: TRBD1 (6 bases). CDR3 sequence (DNA): TGTGCCAGCAACCAGGGGCAGAACACTGAAGCTTTCTTT. It translates to CASNQGQNTEAFF.